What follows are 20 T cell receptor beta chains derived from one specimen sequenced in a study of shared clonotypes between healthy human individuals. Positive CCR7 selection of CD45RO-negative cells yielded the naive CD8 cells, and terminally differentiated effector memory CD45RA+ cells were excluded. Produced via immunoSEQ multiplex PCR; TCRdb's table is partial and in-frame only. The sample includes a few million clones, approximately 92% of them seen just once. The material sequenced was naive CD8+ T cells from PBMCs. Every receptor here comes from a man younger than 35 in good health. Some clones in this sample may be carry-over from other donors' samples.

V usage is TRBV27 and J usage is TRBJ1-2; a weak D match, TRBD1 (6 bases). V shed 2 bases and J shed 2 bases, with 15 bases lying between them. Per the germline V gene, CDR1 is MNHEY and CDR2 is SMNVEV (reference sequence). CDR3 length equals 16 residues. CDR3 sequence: CASSLGGGHPNYGYTF. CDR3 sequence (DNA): TGTGCCAGCAGTTTAGGGGGCGGCCACCCCAACTATGGCTACACCTTC.

CDR3 DNA sequence: TGTGCCAGCTCACGGACAGGGGTAGGGGGCCTGAACGAGCAGTACTTC. Its translation is CASSRTGVGGLNEQYF. The chain carries TRBV18 and TRBJ2-7; TRBD1 agrees at 9 bases. The CDR3 contains 16 residues. With 4 bases clipped from V and 5 bases from J, the junction kept 12 bases outside the gene matches. Germline CDR1 KGHSH, CDR2 LQKENI.

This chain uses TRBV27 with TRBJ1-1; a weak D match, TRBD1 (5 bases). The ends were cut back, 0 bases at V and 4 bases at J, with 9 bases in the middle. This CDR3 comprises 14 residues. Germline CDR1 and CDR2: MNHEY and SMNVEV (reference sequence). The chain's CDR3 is CASSLSKGFTEAFF. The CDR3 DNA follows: TGTGCCAGCAGTTTATCAAAGGGGTTCACTGAAGCTTTCTTT.

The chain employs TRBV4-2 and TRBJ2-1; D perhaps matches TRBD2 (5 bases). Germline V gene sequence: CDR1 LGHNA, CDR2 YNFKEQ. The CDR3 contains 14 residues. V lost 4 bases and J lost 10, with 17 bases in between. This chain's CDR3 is CASSPGLADEEQFF. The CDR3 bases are TGTGCCAGCAGCCCCGGACTGGCCGATGAGGAGCAGTTCTTC.

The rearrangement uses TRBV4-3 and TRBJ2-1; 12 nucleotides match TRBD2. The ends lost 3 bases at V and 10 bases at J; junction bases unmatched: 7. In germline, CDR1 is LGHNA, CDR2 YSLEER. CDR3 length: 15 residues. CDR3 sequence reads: CASSQTSGSYQEQFF. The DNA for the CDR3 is TGCGCCAGCAGCCAGACTAGCGGGAGTTACCAGGAGCAGTTCTTC.

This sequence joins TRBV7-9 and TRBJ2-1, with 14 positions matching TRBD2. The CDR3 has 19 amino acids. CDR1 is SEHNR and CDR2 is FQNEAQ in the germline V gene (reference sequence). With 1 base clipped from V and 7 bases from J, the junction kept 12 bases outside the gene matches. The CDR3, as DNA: TGTGCCAGCAGCTTAGATGGACTAGCGGGAGGTAGGGCCGGGAATGAGCAGTTCTTC. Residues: CASSLDGLAGGRAGNEQFF.

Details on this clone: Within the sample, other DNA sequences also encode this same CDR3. The CDR3 DNA is TGTGCCAGCAGCGAGGGGACTAGCGGCTACAATGAGCAGTTCTTC. Translation gives CASSEGTSGYNEQFF. The chain has TRBV9 and TRBJ2-1; TRBD2 agrees at 11 bases. Germline V lookup: CDR1 SGDLS, CDR2 YYNGEE. This CDR3 is 15 amino acids long. With V trimmed by 3 bases and J by 3 bases, 2 bases remained unmatched.

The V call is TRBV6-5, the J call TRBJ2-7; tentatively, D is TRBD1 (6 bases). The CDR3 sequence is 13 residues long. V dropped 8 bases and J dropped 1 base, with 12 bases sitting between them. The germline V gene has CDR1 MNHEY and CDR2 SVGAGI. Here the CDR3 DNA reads TGTGCCAGCGGGGGCTACCGATCCTACGAGCAGTACTTC. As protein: CASGGYRSYEQYF.

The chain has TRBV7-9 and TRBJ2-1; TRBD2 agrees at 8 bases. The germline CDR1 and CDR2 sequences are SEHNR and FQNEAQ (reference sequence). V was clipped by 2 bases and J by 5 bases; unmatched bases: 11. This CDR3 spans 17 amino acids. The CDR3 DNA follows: TGTGCCAGCAGCTTAATTGGCGGGAGGTACCTAAACAATGAGCAGTTCTTC. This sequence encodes CASSLIGGRYLNNEQFF.

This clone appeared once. CDR3 DNA: TGTGCCAGCAGCCCCGACAGCGAGCAGTACTTC. Translation gives CASSPDSEQYF. V is TRBV5-8 and J is TRBJ2-7; a weak D match, TRBD1 (5 bases). The V and J ends lost 4 bases and 6 bases respectively, with 8 bases between them. The V gene's germline CDR1 is SGHTS and CDR2 YDEGEE. CDR3 length: 11 residues. Full variable domain (rest looked up from reference TRBV5-8 and TRBJ2-7): EAGVTQSPTHLIKTRGQQATLRCSPISGHTSVYWYQQALGLGLQFLLWYDEGEERNRGNFPPRFSGRQFPNYSSELNVNALELEDSALYLCASSPDSEQYFGPGTRLTVT.

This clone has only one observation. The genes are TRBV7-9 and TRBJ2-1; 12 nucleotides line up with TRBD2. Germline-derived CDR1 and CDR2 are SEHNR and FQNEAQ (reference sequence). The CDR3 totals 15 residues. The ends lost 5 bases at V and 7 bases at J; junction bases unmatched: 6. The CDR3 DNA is TGTGCCAGCAGCCACACTAGCGGGAGGATGAATGAGCAGTTCTTC. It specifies CASSHTSGRMNEQFF.

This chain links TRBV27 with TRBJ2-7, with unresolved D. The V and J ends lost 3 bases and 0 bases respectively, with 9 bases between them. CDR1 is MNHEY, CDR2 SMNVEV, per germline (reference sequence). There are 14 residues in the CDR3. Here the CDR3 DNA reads TGTGCCAGCAGTTTTGGGATCACCTCCTACGAGCAGTACTTC. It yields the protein CASSFGITSYEQYF.

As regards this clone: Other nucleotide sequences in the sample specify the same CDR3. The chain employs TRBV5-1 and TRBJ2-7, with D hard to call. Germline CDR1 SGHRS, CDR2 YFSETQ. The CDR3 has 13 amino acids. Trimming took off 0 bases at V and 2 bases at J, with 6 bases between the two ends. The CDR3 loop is CASSLGPTYEQYF. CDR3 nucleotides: TGCGCCAGCAGCTTGGGGCCGACCTACGAGCAGTACTTC.

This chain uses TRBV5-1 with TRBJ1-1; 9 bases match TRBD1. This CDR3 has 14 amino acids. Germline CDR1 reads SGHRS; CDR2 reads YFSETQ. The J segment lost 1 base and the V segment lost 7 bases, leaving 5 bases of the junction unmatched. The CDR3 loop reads CASGQGISNTEAFF. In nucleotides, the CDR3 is TGCGCCAGCGGACAGGGGATTTCGAACACTGAAGCTTTCTTT.

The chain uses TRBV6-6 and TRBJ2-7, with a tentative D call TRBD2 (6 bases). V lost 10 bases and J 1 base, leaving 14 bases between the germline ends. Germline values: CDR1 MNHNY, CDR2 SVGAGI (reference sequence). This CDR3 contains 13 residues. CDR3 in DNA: TGTGCCATTCGGGACTCCCGATCCTACGAGCAGTACTTC. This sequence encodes CAIRDSRSYEQYF.

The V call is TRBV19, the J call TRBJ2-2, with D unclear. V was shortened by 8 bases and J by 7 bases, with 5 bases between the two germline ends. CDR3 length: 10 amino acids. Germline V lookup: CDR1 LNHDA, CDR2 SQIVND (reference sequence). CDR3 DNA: TGTGCCAGTTACTTCGGGGAGCTGTTTTTT. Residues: CASYFGELFF.

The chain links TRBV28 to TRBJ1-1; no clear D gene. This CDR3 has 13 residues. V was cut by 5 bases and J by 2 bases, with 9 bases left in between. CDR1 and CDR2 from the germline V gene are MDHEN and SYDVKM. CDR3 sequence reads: CASSTPSNTEAFF. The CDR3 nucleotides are TGTGCCAGCAGTACCCCTAGCAACACTGAAGCTTTCTTT.

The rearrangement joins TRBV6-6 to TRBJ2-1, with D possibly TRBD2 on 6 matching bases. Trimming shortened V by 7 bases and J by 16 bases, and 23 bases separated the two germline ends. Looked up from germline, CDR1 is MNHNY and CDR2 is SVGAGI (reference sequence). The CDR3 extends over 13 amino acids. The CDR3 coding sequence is TGTGCCAGCATCAACGGGAGCCCTTCTACCAAATTCTTC. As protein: CASINGSPSTKFF.

CDR3 residues: CASSITGGADEQFF. The CDR3 DNA reads as TGTGCCAGCAGCATCACAGGGGGCGCGGATGAGCAGTTCTTC. The rearrangement joins TRBV11-2 to TRBJ2-1; 9 positions match TRBD1. This CDR3 comprises 14 residues. Germline CDR1 reads SGHAT; CDR2 reads FQNNGV. The trim removed 5 bases at V and 8 bases at J, leaving 7 bases unmatched.

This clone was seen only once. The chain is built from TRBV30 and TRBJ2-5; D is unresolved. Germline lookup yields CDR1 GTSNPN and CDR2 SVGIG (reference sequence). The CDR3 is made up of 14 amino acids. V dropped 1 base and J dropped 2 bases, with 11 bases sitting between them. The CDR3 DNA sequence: TGTGCCTGGAGTGGACCAGCAACACAAGAGACCCAGTACTTC. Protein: CAWSGPATQETQYF.